This passage covers 8 T cell receptor beta chains from one sample sequenced in a study of molecular identifiers for immune sequencing clone quantification (dated by TCRdb to the late 2010s). Library method: PCR. The data were produced on an Illumina HiSeq 4000. TCRdb passed the public sequencing reads through fastp at Q25 and MiXCR, retaining productive beta sequences. Here each entry gathers all rows of one CDR3 protein and keeps the most common genes and DNA. The sample data list 9,500 to 10,000 distinct CDR3 sequences, and 15% to 20% of these were observed just once. More than 1.1% of the sample belongs to the ten largest clones. Sequencing input: naive CD8+ T cells from blood, with Jurkat cell RNA spiked in. What this sample's cell subset or site label stands for: FACS-sorted CD8+CD4-CCR7+CD45RA+ naive T cells. The receptors come from a human donor in good health. Some libraries in this study had Jurkat cell RNA spiked in.

This clonotype was seen at least ten times. This sequence joins TRBV6-2 or TRBV6-3 and TRBJ2-6, with no clear D. Trimming took off 5 bases at V and 0 bases at J, with 11 bases between the two ends. Germline assignment: CDR1 MNHEY and CDR2 SVGEGT. This CDR3 has 16 residues. The CDR3 spells CASSPVWGSGANVLTF. CDR3 DNA sequence: TGTGCCAGCAGTCCGGTTTGGGGCTCTGGGGCCAACGTCCTGACTTTC.

By its share, this clonotype is medium-sized (0.01 to 0.1%). V usage is TRBV20-1 and J usage is TRBJ2-7, with TRBD1 identical over 10 bases. Per germline, CDR1 DFQATT and CDR2 SNEGSKA (reference sequence). V lost 1 base, J lost 7 bases, and 7 bases stayed unmatched. The CDR3 is 14 amino acids. The CDR3, as DNA: TGCAGTGCTAGAGGCGACAGGGGGCTCGGGGAGCAGTACTTC. It codes for CSARGDRGLGEQYF.

In this sample, this clonotype is medium-sized. V usage is TRBV7-9 and J usage is TRBJ1-2; unclear D gene. This CDR3 comprises 12 residues. V was cut by 5 bases and J by 6 bases, with 10 bases left in between. Germline V gene data show CDR1 as SEHNR and CDR2 as FQNEAQ (reference sequence). CDR3 coding DNA: TGTGCCAGCAGCCCCGACCCGAATGGCTACACCTTC. This encodes CASSPDPNGYTF.

Within the sample, this clonotype is medium-sized. V gene TRBV10-2 combines with J gene TRBJ2-2, with D hard to call. This CDR3 spans 14 amino acids. V was pared by 7 bases and J by 0 bases, with 9 bases between. Per the germline V gene, CDR1 is WSHSY and CDR2 is SAAADI. The DNA of the CDR3 is TGCGCCAGCATGGTAAACCCGAACACCGGGGAGCTGTTTTTT. It encodes CASMVNPNTGELFF.

In its sample, this clonotype is medium-sized. This chain connects TRBV7-2 to TRBJ2-3; maybe TRBD1 (5 bases). Trimming removed 2 bases at V and 3 bases at J, with 9 bases between. The CDR3 totals 14 residues. Germline CDR1 is SGHTA and CDR2 is FQGNSA. Written as DNA, the CDR3 is TGTGCCAGCAGCTTACTAGGGGCGACAGATACGCAGTATTTT. Its translation is CASSLLGATDTQYF. Full variable domain (outside the CDR3, taken from reference TRBV7-2 and TRBJ2-3): GAGVSQSPSNKVTEKGKDVELRCDPISGHTALYWYRQSLGQGLEFLIYFQGNSAPDKSGLPSDRFSAERTGGSVSTLTIQRTQQEDSAVYLCASSLLGATDTQYFGPGTRLTVL.

This clonotype was detected ten times or more. This rearrangement joins TRBV29-1 to TRBJ2-3; tentative D call: TRBD2 (6 bases). Looked up from germline, CDR1 is SQVTM and CDR2 is ANQGSEA. The V end was cut by 5 bases, the J end by 6 bases, with 15 bases between. This CDR3 contains 13 residues. The chain's CDR3 is CSVYTGVGDTQYF. The CDR3 coding sequence is TGCAGCGTTTACACGGGAGTCGGGGATACGCAGTATTTT.

By proportion, this clonotype is medium-sized (0.01 to 0.1%). The chain joins TRBV4-1 to TRBJ2-3; 8 bases fit TRBD1. With V trimmed by 6 bases and J by 3 bases, 8 bases remained unmatched. In germline, CDR1 is MGHRA, CDR2 YSYEKL. There are 15 residues in the CDR3. The CDR3 nucleotides are TGCGCCAGCAGTAGTGGACAGGGTGGGACAGATACGCAGTATTTT. Translating it yields CASSSGQGGTDTQYF.

This clonotype was recorded at least ten times. This chain uses TRBV28 with TRBJ2-1; 7 bases map to TRBD1. The CDR3 has 15 residues. Germline V gene sequence: CDR1 MDHEN, CDR2 SYDVKM. The trim removed 6 bases at V and 6 bases at J, leaving 11 bases unmatched. In DNA, the CDR3 is TGTGCCAGCAGCTCCGGGACAGTCACCACCAATGAGCAGTTCTTC. It encodes CASSSGTVTTNEQFF. Based on the CDR3 plus reference TRBV28 and TRBJ2-1, the full variable domain is DVKVTQSSRYLVKRTGEKVFLECVQDMDHENMFWYRQDPGLGLRLIYFSYDVKMKEKGDIPEGYSVSREKKERFSLILESASTNQTSMYLCASSSGTVTTNEQFFGPGTRLTVL.